This paragraph covers one TCR beta chain sequence. Its antigen remains unidentified. Trimming at V came to 6 bases and at J to 6 bases, leaving 5 bases not matched to a gene. The CDR3 is 13 amino acids. Researchers prepared the TCRbeta library using unique molecular identifiers, the study reports. Each CDR3 protein gets one entry after TCRdb re-called the PCR reads with MiXCR. The top ten clones hold around 30% of a sample with about 980,000 distinct CDR3 sequences, 25% to 30% of them seen once. The data are from a study of T-cell reconstitution after alpha-beta-depleted transplantation in children. General study points: Newly produced T cells mostly accounted for T-cell counts and diversity one year post-transplant. High day-60 TCRbeta diversity in some patients came from surviving recipient T cells and thymic progenitors. Expanded graft clones, several hundred of them, were reportedly the source of alpha-beta T cells about two months after transplant.

This chain joins TRBV12-3 or TRBV12-4 and TRBJ1-1; TRBD1 matches 9 bases. This receptor was taken from a boy younger than two who had a stem cell transplant for SCID, so the T cells may come from the graft donor. Here the sequenced sample was PBMCs, mostly from graft donor cells, taken 360 days after TCRalphabeta/CD19-depleted stem cell transplant. CDR3 bases: TGTGCCAGCAGAGACAGGGGGTTAGCTGAAGCTTTCTTT. Encoded protein: CASRDRGLAEAFF.